The sequence of this T cell receptor beta chain was determined in a study of T cell responses to AZD1222 COVID-19 vaccine. This clone was detected only once. Its antigen is undetermined. The CDR3 is made up of 15 amino acids. Trimming left V 5 bases short and J 3 bases short, with 17 bases between. Per the germline V gene, CDR1 is LNHDA and CDR2 is SQIVND (reference sequence). Findings of the study overall: White British ancestry dominated among donors, who included more females, and clonal diversity was possibly underestimated.

Method: immunoSEQ multiplex PCR; TCRdb's copy keeps in-frame clones and lacks some. The sample includes around 140,000 clones, roughly 91% of them seen just once. This clonotype was obtained from an adult in good health. The rearrangement uses TRBV19 and TRBJ2-7, with TRBD2 as a possible D gene (6 bases). Sequencing was performed on peripheral blood, taken on day 0 of AZD1222 vaccination. This chain's CDR3 is CASSSTGTLDYEQYF. The CDR3 DNA reads TGTGCCAGTAGTTCTACCGGGACTTTAGACTACGAGCAGTACTTC.